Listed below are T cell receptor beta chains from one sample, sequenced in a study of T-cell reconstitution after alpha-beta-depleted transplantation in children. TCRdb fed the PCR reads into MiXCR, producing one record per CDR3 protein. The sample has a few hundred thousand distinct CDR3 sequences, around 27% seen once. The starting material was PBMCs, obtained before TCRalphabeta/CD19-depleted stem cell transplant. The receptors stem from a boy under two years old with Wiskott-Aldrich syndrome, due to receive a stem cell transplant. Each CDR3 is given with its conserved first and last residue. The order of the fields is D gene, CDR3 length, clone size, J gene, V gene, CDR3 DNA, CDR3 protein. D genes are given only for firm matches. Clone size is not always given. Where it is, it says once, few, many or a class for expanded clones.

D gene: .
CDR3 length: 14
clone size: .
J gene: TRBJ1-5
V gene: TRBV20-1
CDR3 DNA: TGCAGTGCTAGGGGTTGGCAGAGGCATCAGCCCCAGCATTTT
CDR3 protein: CSARGWQRHQPQHF

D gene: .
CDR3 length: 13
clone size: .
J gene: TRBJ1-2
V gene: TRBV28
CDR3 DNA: TGTGCCAGCAGACCCTGGATATCCTATGGCTACACCTTC
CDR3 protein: CASRPWISYGYTF

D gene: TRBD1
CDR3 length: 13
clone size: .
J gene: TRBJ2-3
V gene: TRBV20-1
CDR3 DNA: TGCAGTGCTAGAACAGGGGGCGCAGATACGCAGTATTTT
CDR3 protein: CSARTGGADTQYF

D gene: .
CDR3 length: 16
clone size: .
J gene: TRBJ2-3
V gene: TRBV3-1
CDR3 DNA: TGTGCCAGCAGCCAAGACTCTGCGCCCTACACAGATACGCAGTATTTT
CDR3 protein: CASSQDSAPYTDTQYF

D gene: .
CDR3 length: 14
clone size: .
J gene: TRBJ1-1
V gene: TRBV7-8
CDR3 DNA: TGTGCCAGCAGCCGTCTCCAACAGGGTGCGTCGGCTTTCTTT
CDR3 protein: CASSRLQQGASAFF

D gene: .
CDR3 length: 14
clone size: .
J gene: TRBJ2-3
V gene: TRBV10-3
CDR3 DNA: TGTGCCATCACGGCCTGGCAGGGCACAGATACGCAGTATTTT
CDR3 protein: CAITAWQGTDTQYF

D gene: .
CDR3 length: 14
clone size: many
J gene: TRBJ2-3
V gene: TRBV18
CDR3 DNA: TGCGCCAGCAGCCCTTTAGCGGGCACAGATACGCAGTATTTT
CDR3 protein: CASSPLAGTDTQYF

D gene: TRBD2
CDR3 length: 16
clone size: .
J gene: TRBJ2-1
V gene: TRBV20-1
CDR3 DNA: TGCAGTGCTAGAGAGACTAGCGGGAGGGCCCGCAATGAGCAGTTCTTC
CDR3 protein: CSARETSGRARNEQFF

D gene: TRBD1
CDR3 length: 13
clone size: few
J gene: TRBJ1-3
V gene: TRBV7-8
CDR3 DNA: TGTGCCAGCAGCTCAAACAGGGGGGACACCATATATTTT
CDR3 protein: CASSSNRGDTIYF

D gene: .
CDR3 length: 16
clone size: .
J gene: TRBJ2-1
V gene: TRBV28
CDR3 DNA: TGTGCCAGCAGAGATCGGGGATCCCCTTTTTACAATGAGCAGTTCTTC
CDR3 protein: CASRDRGSPFYNEQFF

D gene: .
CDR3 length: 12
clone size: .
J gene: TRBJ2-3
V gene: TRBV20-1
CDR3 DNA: TGCAGTGGGGTGGGTGAGACAGATACGCAGTATTTT
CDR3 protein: CSGVGETDTQYF

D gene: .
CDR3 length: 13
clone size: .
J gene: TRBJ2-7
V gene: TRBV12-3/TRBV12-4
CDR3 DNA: TGTGCCAGCAGTTCAGTTGGCACCAGCGAGCAGTACTTC
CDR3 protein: CASSSVGTSEQYF

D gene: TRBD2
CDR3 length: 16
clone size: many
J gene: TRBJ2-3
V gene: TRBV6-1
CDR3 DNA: TGCGCCAGCAGCGAATTGACTAGCGGGAGCACAGATACGCAGTATTTT
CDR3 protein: CASSELTSGSTDTQYF

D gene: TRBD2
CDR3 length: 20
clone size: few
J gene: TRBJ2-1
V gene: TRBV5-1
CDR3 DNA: TGCGCCAGCAGCTTCGCAGGGGACGGACTAGCGGGAGCCGGCTACAATGAGCAGTTCTTC
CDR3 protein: CASSFAGDGLAGAGYNEQFF

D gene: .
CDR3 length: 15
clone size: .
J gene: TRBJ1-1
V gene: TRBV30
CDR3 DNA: TGTGCCTGGAGTGTTCGGGTAGCCGCAGACACTGAAGCTTTCTTT
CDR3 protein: CAWSVRVAADTEAFF

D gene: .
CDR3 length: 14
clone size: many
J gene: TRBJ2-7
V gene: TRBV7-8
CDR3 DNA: TGTGCCAGCAGCTTAGCGAGCAGCCTCTACGAGCAGTACTTC
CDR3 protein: CASSLASSLYEQYF

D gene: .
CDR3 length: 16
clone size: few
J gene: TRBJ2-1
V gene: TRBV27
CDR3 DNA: TGTGCCAGCAGTTTAGCCCCAAGTATGGCCTACAATGAGCAGTTCTTC
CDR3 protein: CASSLAPSMAYNEQFF

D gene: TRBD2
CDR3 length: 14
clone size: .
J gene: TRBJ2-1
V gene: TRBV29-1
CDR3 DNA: TGCAGCGTTTTGGGGGTAGCGGGAATGCATGAGCAGTTCTTC
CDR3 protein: CSVLGVAGMHEQFF

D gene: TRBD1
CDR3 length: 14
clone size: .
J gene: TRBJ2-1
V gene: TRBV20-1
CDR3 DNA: TGCAGTGCCATAGACAGGGTCTCCTACAATGAGCAGTTCTTC
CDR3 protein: CSAIDRVSYNEQFF

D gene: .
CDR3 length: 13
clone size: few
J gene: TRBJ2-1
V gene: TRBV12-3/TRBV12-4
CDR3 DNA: TGTGCCAGCAGTTTACTGGTAGTCTATGAGCAGTTCTTC
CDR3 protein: CASSLLVVYEQFF

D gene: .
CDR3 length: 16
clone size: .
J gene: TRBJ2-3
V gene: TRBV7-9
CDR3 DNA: TGTGCCAGCAGCTCGGGATCTGTATTGGGCACAGATACGCAGTATTTT
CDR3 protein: CASSSGSVLGTDTQYF

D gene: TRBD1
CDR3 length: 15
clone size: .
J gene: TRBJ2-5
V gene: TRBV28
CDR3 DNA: TGTGCCAGCAGTTCAACAGGGGGACGGGAAGAGACCCAGTACTTC
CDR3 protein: CASSSTGGREETQYF

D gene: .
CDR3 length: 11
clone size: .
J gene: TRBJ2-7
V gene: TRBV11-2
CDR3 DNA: TGTGCCAGTAAAAGGGCGGGCGAGCAGTACTTC
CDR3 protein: CASKRAGEQYF

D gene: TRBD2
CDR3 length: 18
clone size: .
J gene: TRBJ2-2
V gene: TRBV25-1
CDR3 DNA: TGTGCCAGCAGTGAAGAGGTTCTAGCGGGAGTGATCACCGGGGAGCTGTTTTTT
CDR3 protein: CASSEEVLAGVITGELFF

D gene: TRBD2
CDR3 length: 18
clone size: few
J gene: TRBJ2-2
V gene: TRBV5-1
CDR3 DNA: TGCGCCAGCAGCGGACTAGCGGGAGGTACTAAAAGGACCGGGGAGCTGTTTTTT
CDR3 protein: CASSGLAGGTKRTGELFF

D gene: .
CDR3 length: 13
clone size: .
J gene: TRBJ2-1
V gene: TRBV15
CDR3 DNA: TGTGCCACCAGCAGAAGGGCCAACAATGAGCAGTTCTTC
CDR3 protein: CATSRRANNEQFF

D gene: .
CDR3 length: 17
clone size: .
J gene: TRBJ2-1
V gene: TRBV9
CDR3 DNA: TGTGCCAGCAGCGAAAAGCTCCGGGCCGAGGGCTACAATGAGCAGTTCTTC
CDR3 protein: CASSEKLRAEGYNEQFF

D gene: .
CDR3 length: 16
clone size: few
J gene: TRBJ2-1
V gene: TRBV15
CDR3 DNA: TGTGCCACCAGCAAACTCGGGACGGTTGGGATCAATGAGCAGTTCTTC
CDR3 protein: CATSKLGTVGINEQFF

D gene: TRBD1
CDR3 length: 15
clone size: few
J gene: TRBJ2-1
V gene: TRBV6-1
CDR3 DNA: TGTGCCAGCAGAGAGGACCGGACAGGGGGCAATGAGCAGTTCTTC
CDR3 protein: CASREDRTGGNEQFF

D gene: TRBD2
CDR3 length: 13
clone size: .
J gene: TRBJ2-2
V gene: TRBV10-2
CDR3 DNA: TGCGCCAGCGATGCGGGAGGGAAAGGGGAGCTGTTTTTT
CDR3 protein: CASDAGGKGELFF

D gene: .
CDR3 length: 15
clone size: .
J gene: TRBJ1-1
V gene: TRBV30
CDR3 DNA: TGTGCCTGGAGACAGAGGGGGATCCTGAACACTGAAGCTTTCTTT
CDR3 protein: CAWRQRGILNTEAFF

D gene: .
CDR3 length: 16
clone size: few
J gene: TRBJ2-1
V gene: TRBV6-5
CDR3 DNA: TGTGCCAGCAGTTACTCATTCCTGACTGGCTACAATGAGCAGTTCTTC
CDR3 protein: CASSYSFLTGYNEQFF

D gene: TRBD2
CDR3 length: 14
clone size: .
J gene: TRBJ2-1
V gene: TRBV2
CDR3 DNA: TGTGCCAGCATGGGGACTAGCGGAGACAATGAGCAGTTCTTC
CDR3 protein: CASMGTSGDNEQFF

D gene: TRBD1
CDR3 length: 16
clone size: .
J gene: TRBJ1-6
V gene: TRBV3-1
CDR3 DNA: TGTGCCAGCAGCCAGCGACAGGGGTCCGGGCATTCACCCCTCCACTTT
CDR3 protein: CASSQRQGSGHSPLHF

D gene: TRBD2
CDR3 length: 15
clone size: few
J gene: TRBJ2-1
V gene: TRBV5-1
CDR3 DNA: TGCGCCAGCAGGGGAAAGCGGGGCCCATACAATGAGCAGTTCTTC
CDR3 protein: CASRGKRGPYNEQFF

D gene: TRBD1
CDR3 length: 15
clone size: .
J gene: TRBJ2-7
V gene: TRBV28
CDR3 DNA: TGTGCCAGCAGTTTATCCGGGACAGGGCAATACGAGCAGTACTTC
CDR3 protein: CASSLSGTGQYEQYF